This entry is about one T cell receptor beta chain. These data originate in a study of blood T cell repertoires in COVID-19. Study-wide background: The United States, Italy and Spain were the sources of the acute and convalescent COVID-19 samples.

Germline assignment: CDR1 MDHEN and CDR2 SYDVKM. This CDR3 is built from 17 residues. V gave up 5 bases and J gave up 9 bases, with 23 bases separating them. Per the authors' pipeline: Researchers report that nucleated cell counts were estimated from reference gene primer amplification. This table comes from immunoSEQ multiplex PCR, and its TCRdb copy is limited to in-frame clones, with some not included. The V and J calls and the clone size are those of that table, but D and trimming were determined from the DNA. The data hold 80,000 to 100,000 clones, with around 75% observed a single time. This TCR was sampled from a man aged 65-85 years with acute or convalescent COVID-19. Sequencing was performed on peripheral blood. The chain employs TRBV28 and TRBJ1-6; possibly TRBD1 for D (6 bases). The CDR3 sequence is CASSPLRGAGEGSPLHF. CDR3 bases: TGTGCCAGCAGTCCCCTCCGGGGGGCAGGGGAGGGTTCACCCCTCCACTTT.